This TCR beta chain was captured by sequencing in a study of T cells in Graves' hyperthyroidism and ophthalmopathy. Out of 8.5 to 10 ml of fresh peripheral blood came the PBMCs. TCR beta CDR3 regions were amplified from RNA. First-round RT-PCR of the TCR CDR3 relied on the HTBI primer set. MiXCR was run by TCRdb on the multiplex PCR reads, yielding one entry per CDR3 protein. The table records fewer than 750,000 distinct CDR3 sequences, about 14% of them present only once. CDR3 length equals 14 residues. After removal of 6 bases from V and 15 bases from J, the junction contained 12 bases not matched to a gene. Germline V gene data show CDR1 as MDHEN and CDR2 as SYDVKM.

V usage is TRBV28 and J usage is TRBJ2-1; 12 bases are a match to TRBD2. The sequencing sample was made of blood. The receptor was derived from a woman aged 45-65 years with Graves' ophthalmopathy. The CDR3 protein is CASSNLAGGPTWFF. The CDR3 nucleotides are TGTGCCAGCAGCAATCTAGCGGGAGGGCCTACTTGGTTCTTC. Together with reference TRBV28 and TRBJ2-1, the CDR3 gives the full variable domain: DVKVTQSSRYLVKRTGEKVFLECVQDMDHENMFWYRQDPGLGLRLIYFSYDVKMKEKGDIPEGYSVSREKKERFSLILESASTNQTSMYLCASSNLAGGPTWFFGPGTRLTVL.